This TCR beta chain appears in the sequencing data of a study of T cells in Graves' hyperthyroidism and ophthalmopathy. This clonotype was observed many times. What it binds is unknown. Participants, patients aged 18 to 65, had newly diagnosed hyperthyroidism with a duration under 2 months. RNA transcripts gave rise to amplified TCR beta CDR3 regions. Researchers ran a first-round RT-PCR on the TCR CDR3 using the HTBI primer set. TCRdb fed the multiplex PCR reads into MiXCR, producing one record per CDR3 protein. The sample has about 350,000 distinct CDR3 sequences; 11% to 15% are singletons. V was clipped by 4 bases and J by 8 bases, with 11 bases between them. The CDR3 spans 13 residues. The germline CDR1 and CDR2 sequences are LGHDT and YNNKEL (reference sequence). Whole-study findings and limits: Ophthalmopathy was separated from stable hyperthyroidism by a 13 V-J model.

V is TRBV3-1 and J is TRBJ1-4, with D possibly TRBD1 on 5 matching bases. The sample taken for sequencing was blood. This TCR was recovered from a woman aged 30 to 39 with Graves' hyperthyroidism. The chain's CDR3 is CASSLQGSEKLFF. The CDR3 nucleotides read TGTGCCAGCAGCCTGCAGGGCTCGGAAAAACTGTTTTTT.